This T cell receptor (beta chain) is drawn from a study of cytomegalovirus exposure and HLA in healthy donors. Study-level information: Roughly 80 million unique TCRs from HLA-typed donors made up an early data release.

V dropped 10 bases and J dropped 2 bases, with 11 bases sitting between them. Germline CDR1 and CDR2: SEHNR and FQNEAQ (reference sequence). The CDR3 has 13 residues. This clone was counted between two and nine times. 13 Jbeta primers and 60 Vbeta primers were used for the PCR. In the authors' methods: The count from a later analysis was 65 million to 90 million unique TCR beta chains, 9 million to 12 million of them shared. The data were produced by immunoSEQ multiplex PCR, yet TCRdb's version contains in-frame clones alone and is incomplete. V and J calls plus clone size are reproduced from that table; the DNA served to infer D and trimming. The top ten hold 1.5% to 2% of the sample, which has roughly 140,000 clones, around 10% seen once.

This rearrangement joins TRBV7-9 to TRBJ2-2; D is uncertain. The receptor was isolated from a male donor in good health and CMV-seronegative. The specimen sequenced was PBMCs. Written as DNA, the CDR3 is TGTGCCAAGCACCCCCATAACACCGGGGAGCTGTTTTTT. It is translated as CAKHPHNTGELFF.